This T cell receptor (beta chain) originates from a study of blood T cell repertoires in COVID-19. Study at large: T cells, B-cell-depleted T cells, or PBMCs provided the cDNA or gDNA that served as material.

Germline V gene sequence: CDR1 MGHRA, CDR2 YSYEKL. Trimming took off 1 base at V and 3 bases at J, with 6 bases between the two ends. The length of the CDR3 is 14 residues. As handled by the study authors: Cell counts per sample came from amplifying reference gene primers. TCRdb keeps only in-frame clones here, not all; method: immunoSEQ multiplex PCR. That table furnishes V, J and clone size, whereas the DNA furnished D and trimming. Of approximately 250,000 clones listed, 70% to 90% were seen once; the top ten hold under 4.5%. The sequence was collected from a man aged 45-65 years with acute or convalescent COVID-19. Sequencing was carried out using peripheral blood. This rearrangement joins TRBV4-1 to TRBJ1-4; no clear D. The CDR3 nucleotides are TGCGCCAGCAGCCAAGCTTCCTCTAATGAAAAACTGTTTTTT. The encoded protein is CASSQASSNEKLFF.